A single T cell receptor beta chain is shown here with its context. The antigen it recognizes is unknown. Nothing much larger sits one base from this clone, and base qualities are not available. The meaning of the sample's time point label: cycle 2 day 1 (C2D1) of nivolumab. Relapse after autologous stem cell transplantation had occurred in all trial patients, and cohorts A, B and C were distinguished by prior brentuximab vedotin exposure. The trial cohort comprised 60 or so patients with relapsed/refractory classical Hodgkin lymphoma whose best overall responses were complete response, partial response or progressive disease. Trial patients were treated with single-agent nivolumab in the multi-cohort phase II CheckMate 205 trial. An independent review committee assessed best overall response using the 2007 International Working Group response criteria. PBMCs from the trial were collected at three points: immediately before nivolumab initiation (C1D1), and during therapy at cycle 2 day 1 and cycle 4 day 1. Peripheral blood was collected in 8 mL Vacutainer Cell Preparation Tubes, from which PBMCs were isolated by centrifugation and then cryopreserved.

The CDR3 runs 17 residues from the cysteine to the phenylalanine. The only DNA kept is the CDR3, 51 bases in frame from the first base. The CDR1 and CDR2 encoded by the germline V gene are SGHRS and YFSETQ. V drops 0 bases and J drops 2 bases, leaving 12 bases in between. The data were obtained in a study of PD-1 blockade in classical Hodgkin lymphoma (dated by TCRdb to 2018 to 2020). With respect to the entire study: Nivolumab dosing was 3 mg/kg intravenously every 2 weeks, continuing until either disease progression or unacceptable toxicity. To define a peripheral blood immune signature of response to PD-1 blockade in classical Hodgkin lymphoma, the study combined TCR beta sequencing with CyTOF.

The investigation overall reported the following: Lower diversity was seen in patients whose nivolumab began less than 1 year after ASCT, and these patients were left out of later analyses so that immune reconstitution would not confound the results. CD4+ but not CD8+ TCR diversity rose significantly by C4D1 (p=0.0027 vs p=0.16), most apparent in complete responders (p=0.02). Baseline TCR diversity was reported to be lower in newly diagnosed patients than in healthy donors and to be lower still in relapsed/refractory patients. Only a single clinical trial cohort was studied, and what caused the repertoire differences, possibly disease activity or prior therapy, remained undefined. Baseline diversity similar to that of newly diagnosed patients was observed in trial patients achieving complete response, whereas significantly lower diversity was observed in partial responders and progressors.

Genomic DNA was isolated using the Qiagen DNeasy kit from unsorted PBMCs as well as from negatively selected CD4+ and CD8+ fractions. Amplification of TCR beta CDR3 regions was done by immunoSEQ multiplex PCR with primers that anneal to V and J segments. Amplification bias was minimized using a synthetic immune receptor repertoire, and residual bias was removed computationally after sequencing. As for the authors' bioinformatics: Repertoire diversity was quantified as the Shannon entropy index using custom Python scripts. The unsorted, CD4+ and CD8+ repertoires were each analyzed separately, with the exception of combined analyses, where CD4+ and CD8+ sequences were merged in silico. Clonal expansion was defined as at least a 2-fold frequency increase after treatment relative to C1D1, with a pseudocount of 0.5 for undetected baseline clones. Singleton clones were defined as clones with 0 or 1 copy at C1D1, and non-singleton clones were defined as clones with 2 or more copies. Clones expanded in unsorted samples were assigned a CD4+, CD8+ or unknown annotation through matching of protein sequences in sorted samples from the same patient. Wilcoxon tests on paired samples were used to test diversity changes from C1D1 to C4D1. TCRdb obtained this table from immuneACCESS and retained in-frame rearrangements with V and J assigned. These tables miss some clones; where compared with another copy, unresolved V genes account for less than half of the shortfall, and the remainder is unexplained. D and trimming were read from the DNA, whereas the V and J calls and clone size are those reported in that table. For this sample there are more than 40,000 clones; under 75% appear just once. In total, the top ten clones hold approximately 3% of the sample.

This receptor chain uses TRBV5-1 and TRBJ2-6, with a weak D call of TRBD1 (5 bases match). The TCR was taken from a human donor with classical Hodgkin lymphoma. This specimen was peripheral blood mononuclear cells (PBMCs), taken before the second cycle of nivolumab. The DNA sequence follows: TGCGCCAGCAGCTTGGAGCCTGCAGGGCCTGGGGCCAACGTCCTGACTTTC. This encodes CASSLEPAGPGANVLTF. Joined to the reference TRBV5-1 and TRBJ2-6 proteins, this CDR3 gives the full variable domain: KAGVTQTPRYLIKTRGQQVTLSCSPISGHRSVSWYQQTPGQGLQFLFEYFSETQRNKGNFPGRFSGRQFSNSRSEMNVSTLELGDSALYLCASSLEPAGPGANVLTFGAGSRLTVL.